This T cell receptor (beta chain) was recorded in a study of blood T cells in healthy people across ages (dated by TCRdb to between 2014 and 2016). As for the study more broadly: Template switching captured roughly one uniquely barcoded TCR beta cDNA molecule per two T cells in model experiments. To track age-related changes in TCR beta repertoire diversity, the study relied on deep sequencing normalized with unique cDNA molecular identifiers. The donors were split into four age groups: young (average 16 years), middle-aged (about 40), aged (roughly 65) and long-lived (about 82). To avoid experimental bias, donors of different ages were spread randomly across the sequencing lanes. For two donors (one aged 18 to 30 and one aged 80 or older), the study analyzed two additional independent replicas of 1 million unique cDNA reads from the same blood draw.

The CDR1 and CDR2 encoded by the germline V gene are LGHNA and YNFKEQ. V sheds 7 bases and J sheds 0 bases, leaving 22 bases between their ends. The CDR3 numbers 18 residues from cysteine through phenylalanine. Kept here is only the CDR3 DNA, which spans 54 bases and is read in frame from base 1. Library construction relied on 5' RACE. The sample was run on an Illumina HiSeq 2500. A second PCR of about 7 to 12 cycles was run with a J-beta primer mix and a sample-barcoded 5' primer. A template-switch 5' adaptor carrying 12 random nucleotides introduced a unique molecular identifier onto each TCR beta cDNA molecule. Each sample yielded at least 2.5 million CDR3-containing paired-end reads. All of the RNA was converted into first-strand cDNA using the Mint cDNA synthesis kit, with a TRBC-specific oligonucleotide serving as the primer. Following uracil-DNA glycosylase treatment, a first 18-cycle PCR with universal primers M1SS and BC2_uni_R was performed on all cDNA. Per the source publication's procedure: For normalization, 1 million high-quality reads, each with a distinct molecular identifier, were randomly selected from each sample. Instead of being binned into consensus sequences, reads with shared molecular identifiers were discarded. MiTCR, with a Q25 quality threshold and the strictest error-elimination algorithm, was used for CDR3 identification, clonotype clustering and error correction. A nonparametric unseen species model using Euler transformation provided a lower-bound estimate of total TCR beta diversity. The public reads were quality trimmed at Q25 with fastp and then assembled into clones with MiXCR by TCRdb, keeping productive beta chains. Each CDR3 protein gets just one entry, which takes the most common genes and DNA from the rows behind it. The V and J calls here are based on TCRdb, not the publication. The sample includes 850,000 to 1,300,000 distinct CDR3 sequences, with roughly 45% observed a single time. The ten biggest clones cover approximately 17% of the sample.

Note on this clonotype: Its antigen target is currently unknown. The input lacks base qualities; no much larger clone sits a single base away.

What the authors observed across the whole study: Observed TCR beta diversity correlated strongly with the percentage of naive T cells measured by flow cytometry. As age increased, observed TCR beta diversity per million T cells dropped in a roughly linear way, and a significant reduction was already evident by age 40. Donor CMV infection status was unknown, potentially confounding age-related changes in expanded clonotypes. Because profiling used bulk unsorted PBMCs, naive and antigen-experienced compartments could not be compared conclusively. Compared with the aged group, the long-lived group had more naive CD4+ T cells, fewer expanded clones and increased TCR diversity, a pattern suggesting age selection. Estimates of total diversity based on one million sequenced T cells were considered lower bounds and underestimates.

The donors were roughly 39 Caucasian individuals from Russia, aged about 6 to 100 years, who were systemically healthy. Each donor gave about 9.8 milliliters of peripheral blood, drawn into EDTA-treated Vacutainer tubes. Ficoll-Paque density-gradient centrifugation was used to isolate PBMCs, with at least 7 million per sample. Trizol reagent was used to extract total RNA from the PBMCs, yielding at least 5.5 micrograms per sample. Naive CD45RAhigh/CD27high T cell percentages were measured by flow cytometry on a PBMC aliquot from every donor. Sequenced sample: blood. The rearranged chain carries TRBV4-2 and TRBJ1-3; TRBD1 could be the D gene, as 6 bases match. The sequence was obtained from a woman aged 60-70 years in good health. The DNA sequence follows: TGTGCCAGCAACCCGGGAGGGGGGGCACGAAGCTCTGGAAACACCATATATTTT. It encodes CASNPGGGARSSGNTIYF.